The subject of this entry is one TCR beta chain. Its target is unknown. This entry is derived from a study of shared clonotypes between healthy human individuals. Overall study results and limits: Investigators expected sequencing depth to affect clonotype sharing among donors. It was the non-shared clonotypes that had lower generation probabilities than clonotypes shared by all four donors.

An assay was performed, and its level was deep. The method was immunoSEQ multiplex PCR; TCRdb's version includes in-frame clones alone and lacks a portion of them. The sample shows 900,000 to 1,200,000 clones, around 78% of them seen only once. Sequencing input: memory CD4+ T cells from PBMCs. Regarding subset: CD45RA-negative fraction. The source of this sequence is a young man in good health. Some clones in this sample may be carry-over from other donors' samples.

The CDR3 here is CASSQSTYYNEQFF. CDR3 sequence (DNA): TGTGCCAGCAGCCAGTCGACCTACTACAATGAGCAGTTCTTC. The chain has TRBV11-1 and TRBJ2-1; D unresolved. Per germline, CDR1 SGHAT and CDR2 FQDESV (reference sequence). The CDR3 loop spans 14 amino acids. V lost 5 bases and J 3 bases, leaving 11 bases between the germline ends.